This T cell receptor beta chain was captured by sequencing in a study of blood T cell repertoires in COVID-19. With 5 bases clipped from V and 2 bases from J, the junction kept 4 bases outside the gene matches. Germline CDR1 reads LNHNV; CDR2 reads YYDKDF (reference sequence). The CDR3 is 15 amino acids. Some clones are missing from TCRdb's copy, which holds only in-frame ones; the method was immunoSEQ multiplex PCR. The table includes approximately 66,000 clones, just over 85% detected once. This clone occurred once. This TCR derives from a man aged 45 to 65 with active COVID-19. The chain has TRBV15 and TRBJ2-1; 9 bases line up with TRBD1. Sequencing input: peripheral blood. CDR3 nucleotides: TGTGCCACCAGCTCTCGACAGGGGGCCTACAATGAGCAGTTCTTC. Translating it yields CATSSRQGAYNEQFF.